This T cell receptor (beta chain) is from a study of regulatory T cells in long-lasting Graves disease. Stated time point: newly diagnosed GD, antithyroid drugs for less than 3 months. Isolated PBMC RNA provided the starting material for the TCR library. The ends were cut back, 6 bases at V and 6 bases at J, with 18 bases in the middle. The CDR3 extends over 16 amino acids. To make TCR beta libraries, researchers used iRepertoire HTBI primers and Arm-PCR of CDR3 regions. In TCRdb, the multiplex PCR reads were re-called with MiXCR into one record per CDR3 protein. Of roughly 420,000 distinct CDR3 sequences detected, roughly 15% appear once; the ten largest clones hold approximately 17%. Findings of the study overall: Segments TRBV28, TRBJ1-2 and TRBJ2-5 showed preferential usage in persistent disease. Newly diagnosed patients shared 1,000 or so public clonotypes; persistent patients shared around 2,500.

A remark on this clonotype: The antigen is undetermined.

These data were also reused for a study on T cells in Graves' hyperthyroidism and ophthalmopathy.

The source material was peripheral blood mononuclear cells (PBMCs), sampled at new diagnosis, from a patient treated with antithyroid drugs. The origin of this receptor is a woman aged 45-59 years with Graves disease. The V gene is TRBV12-3 or TRBV12-4, the J gene TRBJ1-6; tentative D call: TRBD1 (6 bases). The CDR3 is CASSHGGLRGNSPLHF. Here the CDR3 DNA reads TGTGCCAGCAGCCATGGAGGGCTCAGGGGTAATTCACCCCTCCACTTT.